Sequencing of this TCR beta chain was carried out in a study of cytomegalovirus exposure and HLA in healthy donors. Overall study results and limits: Most TCR beta V segments were productive about 90% or about 30% of the time in an earlier analysis.

Comment on this clone: The antigen is not known.

The CDR3 spans 16 residues. The PCR made use of 60 Vbeta and 13 Jbeta primers. Assay: immunoSEQ multiplex PCR; the TCRdb copy retains only in-frame clones and omits some. The table records about 150,000 clones, roughly 80% of them present only once. The rearrangement joins TRBV21-1 to TRBJ2-2; the table's D call, TRBD2, has no DNA check behind it. TRBV21-1 is assigned pseudogene status. Input material: PBMCs. This clonotype was obtained from a man younger than 45 in good health and CMV-seropositive. The CDR3 region is CASSKRGGRDTGELFF. DNA for the CDR3: TGTGCCAGCAGCAAACGAGGCGGGAGAGACACCGGGGAGCTGTTTTTT.